These 7 T cell receptor beta chains came from one sample sequenced in a study of CD8 T cells in ankylosing spondylitis. TCRdb independently ran MiXCR on the 5' RACE reads; one entry per CDR3 protein. The sample has some 38,000 distinct CDR3 sequences, under 13% seen once; the top ten hold approximately 16%. Sequenced input: blood, either unsorted or a sorted T cell fraction (not recorded which). Source of these receptors: a male donor with ankylosing spondylitis or in good health (not recorded which).

This clonotype was counted ten times or more. The chain recombines TRBV7-2 with TRBJ1-2, with D uncertain. Germline values: CDR1 SGHTA, CDR2 FQGNSA. The CDR3 spans 13 residues. Trimming pared 1 base from V and 4 bases from J, leaving 7 bases between. The CDR3 DNA reads TGTGCCAGCAGCTTAGATCACGGCTATGGCTACACCTTC. Protein sequence: CASSLDHGYGYTF.

This clonotype appeared many times. The chain joins TRBV11-2 to TRBJ2-7; 15 positions agree with TRBD2. The CDR3 sequence is 18 residues long. V gave up 5 bases and J gave up 0 bases; unmatched junction bases: 8. Germline loops: CDR1 SGHAT, CDR2 FQNNGV. The CDR3 coding sequence is TGTGCCAGCAGCCCTACCGGGACTAGCGGGGGGAGCTCCTACGAGCAGTACTTC. As protein: CASSPTGTSGGSSYEQYF. Full variable domain (outside the CDR3, taken from reference TRBV11-2 and TRBJ2-7): EAGVAQSPRYKIIEKRQSVAFWCNPISGHATLYWYQQILGQGPKLLIQFQNNGVVDDSQLPKDRFSAERLKGVDSTLKIQPAKLEDSAVYLCASSPTGTSGGSSYEQYFGPGTRLTVT.

This clonotype was counted at least ten times. This chain joins TRBV5-1 and TRBJ2-5, with 8 bases that match TRBD2. V lost 2 bases and J lost 2; bases outside the gene matches: 5. Germline loops: CDR1 SGHRS, CDR2 YFSETQ. The CDR3 sequence is 15 residues long. CDR3 in DNA: TGCGCCAGCAGCTTTAGCGGGAACCCTCAAGAGACCCAGTACTTC. The encoded protein is CASSFSGNPQETQYF.

This clonotype was detected many times. The V gene is TRBV20-1, the J gene TRBJ1-5; D is undetermined. The V gene's germline CDR1 is DFQATT and CDR2 SNEGSKA (reference sequence). The CDR3 has 14 residues. V was pared by 0 bases and J by 4 bases, with 10 bases between. CDR3 loop: CSARDRGGNQPQHF. DNA of the CDR3: TGCAGTGCTAGAGATCGGGGTGGAAATCAGCCCCAGCATTTT.

This clonotype has more than one count but fewer than ten. The gene calls are TRBV3-1 and TRBJ2-1, with D unclear. The CDR3 covers 17 residues. Trimming took off 0 bases at V and 5 bases at J, with 17 bases between the two ends. The germline V gene encodes CDR1 LGHDT and CDR2 YNNKEL (reference sequence). The CDR3 sequence: CASSQDPQARNNNEQFF. CDR3 in DNA: TGTGCCAGCAGCCAAGATCCCCAGGCTAGGAACAACAATGAGCAGTTCTTC.

The sample holds many counts of this clonotype. The CDR3 bases are TGTGCCAGCAGTATATGGGGGGACGTCAAGCAGTACTTC. It encodes CASSIWGDVKQYF. V usage is TRBV7-9 and J usage is TRBJ2-7, with a tentative D call TRBD2 (6 bases). Germline CDR1 SEHNR, CDR2 FQNEAQ (reference sequence). V shed 6 bases and J shed 8 bases, with 17 bases lying between them. The CDR3 is 13 amino acids.

At least ten counts were recorded for this clonotype. The rearrangement uses TRBV11-2 and TRBJ2-7; D may be TRBD2 (5 bases). Between the trimmed V and J ends, which lost 5 bases and 3 bases, there was a span of 32 bases. Germline CDR1 is SGHAT and CDR2 is FQNNGV. This CDR3 contains 20 residues. The CDR3 sequence is CASSPAPGKGLLAAYYEQYF. DNA for the CDR3: TGTGCCAGCAGCCCGGCCCCCGGGAAGGGCCTGCTAGCTGCTTACTACGAGCAGTACTTC. The whole variable domain, remainder taken from reference TRBV11-2 and TRBJ2-7, is EAGVAQSPRYKIIEKRQSVAFWCNPISGHATLYWYQQILGQGPKLLIQFQNNGVVDDSQLPKDRFSAERLKGVDSTLKIQPAKLEDSAVYLCASSPAPGKGLLAAYYEQYFGPGTRLTVT.